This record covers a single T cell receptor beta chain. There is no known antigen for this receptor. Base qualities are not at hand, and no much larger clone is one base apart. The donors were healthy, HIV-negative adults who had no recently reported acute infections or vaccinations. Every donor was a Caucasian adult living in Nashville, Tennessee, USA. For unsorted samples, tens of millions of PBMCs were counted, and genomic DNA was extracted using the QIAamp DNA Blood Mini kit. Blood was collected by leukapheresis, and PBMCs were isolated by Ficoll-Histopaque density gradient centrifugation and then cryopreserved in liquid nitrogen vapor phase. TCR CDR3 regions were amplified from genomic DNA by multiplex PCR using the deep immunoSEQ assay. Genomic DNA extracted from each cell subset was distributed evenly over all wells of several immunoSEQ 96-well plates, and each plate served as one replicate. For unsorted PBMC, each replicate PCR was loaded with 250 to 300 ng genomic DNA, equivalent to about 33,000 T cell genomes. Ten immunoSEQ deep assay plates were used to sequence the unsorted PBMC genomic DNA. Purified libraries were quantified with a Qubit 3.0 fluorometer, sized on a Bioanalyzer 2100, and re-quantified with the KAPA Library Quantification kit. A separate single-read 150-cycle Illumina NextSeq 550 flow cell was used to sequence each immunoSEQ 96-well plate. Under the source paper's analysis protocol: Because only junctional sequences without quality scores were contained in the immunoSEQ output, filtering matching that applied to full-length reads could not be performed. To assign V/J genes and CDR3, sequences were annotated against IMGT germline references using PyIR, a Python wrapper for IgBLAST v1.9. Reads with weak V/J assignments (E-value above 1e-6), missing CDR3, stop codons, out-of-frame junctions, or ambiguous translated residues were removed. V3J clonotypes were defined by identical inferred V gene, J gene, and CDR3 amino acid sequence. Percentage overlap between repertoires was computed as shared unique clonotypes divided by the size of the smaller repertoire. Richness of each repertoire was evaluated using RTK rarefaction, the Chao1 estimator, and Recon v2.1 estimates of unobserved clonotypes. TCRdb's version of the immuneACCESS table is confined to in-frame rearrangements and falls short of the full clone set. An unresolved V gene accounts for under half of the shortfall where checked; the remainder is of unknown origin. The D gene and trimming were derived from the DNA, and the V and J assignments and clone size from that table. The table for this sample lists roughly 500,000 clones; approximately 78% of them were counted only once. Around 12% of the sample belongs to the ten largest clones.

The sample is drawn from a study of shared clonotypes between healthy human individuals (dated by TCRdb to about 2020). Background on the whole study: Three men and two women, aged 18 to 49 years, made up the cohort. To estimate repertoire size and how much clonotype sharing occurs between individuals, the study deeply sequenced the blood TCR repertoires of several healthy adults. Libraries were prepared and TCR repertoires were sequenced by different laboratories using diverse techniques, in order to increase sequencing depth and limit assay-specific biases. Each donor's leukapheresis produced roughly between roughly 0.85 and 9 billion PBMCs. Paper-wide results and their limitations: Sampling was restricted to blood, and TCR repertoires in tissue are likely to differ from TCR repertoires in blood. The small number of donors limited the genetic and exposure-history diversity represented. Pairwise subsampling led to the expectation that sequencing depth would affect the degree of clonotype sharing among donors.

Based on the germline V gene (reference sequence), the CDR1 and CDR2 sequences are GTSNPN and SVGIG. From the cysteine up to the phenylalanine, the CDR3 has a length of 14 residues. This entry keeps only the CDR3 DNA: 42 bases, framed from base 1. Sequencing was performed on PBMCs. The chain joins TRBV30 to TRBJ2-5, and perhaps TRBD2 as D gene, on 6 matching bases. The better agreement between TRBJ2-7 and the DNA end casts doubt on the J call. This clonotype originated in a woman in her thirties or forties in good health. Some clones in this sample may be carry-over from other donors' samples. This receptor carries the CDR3 CAWSVRGLPYEQYF. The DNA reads TGTGCCTGGAGTGTTAGGGGACTGCCCTACGAGCAGTACTTC.